This is a list of T cell receptor beta chains from one sample in a study of blood T cell repertoires in COVID-19. Libraries were prepared by immunoSEQ multiplex PCR; TCRdb keeps only in-frame clonotypes and omits some of them. The repertoire has roughly 110,000 clones, roughly 84% of them found once; the top ten carry around 8%. Source material: peripheral blood. These receptors were taken from a woman in her forties with acute or convalescent COVID-19. Each CDR3 is given with its conserved first and last residue. The order of the fields is CDR3 DNA, CDR3 protein, J gene, clone size, D gene, V gene. The D gene is left open where the match is weak. The size field is filled for only some rows; it gives once, few, many or a size class.

CDR3nt: TGTGCCAGCAGCCAAGATCGACTAGCGGGGGGAGAGACCCAGTACTTC
CDR3aa: CASSQDRLAGGETQYF
j_gene: TRBJ2-5
abundance: NA
d_gene: TRBD2
v_gene: TRBV3-1/TRBV3-2

CDR3nt: TGTGCCAGCAGTGCGCGGGACTTCTACAATGAGCAGTTCTTC
CDR3aa: CASSARDFYNEQFF
j_gene: TRBJ2-1
abundance: NA
d_gene: NA
v_gene: TRBV27

CDR3nt: TGTGCCAGCAGCTCCAGAGGACAACCCCAAGAGACCCAGTACTTC
CDR3aa: CASSSRGQPQETQYF
j_gene: TRBJ2-5
abundance: NA
d_gene: NA
v_gene: TRBV7-9

CDR3nt: TGTGCCAGCAGTTACTCGGAGGGGCCCAATCAGCCCCAGCATTTT
CDR3aa: CASSYSEGPNQPQHF
j_gene: TRBJ1-5
abundance: NA
d_gene: NA
v_gene: TRBV6-6

CDR3nt: TGTGCCAGCAGTCTTTCCGGGACAGGGGAAGGAAACTATGGCTACACCTTC
CDR3aa: CASSLSGTGEGNYGYTF
j_gene: TRBJ1-2
abundance: NA
d_gene: TRBD1
v_gene: TRBV7-9

CDR3nt: TGTGCCAGCAGTTACTTGGTTGGCGGGGGGTTAGATACGCAGTATTTT
CDR3aa: CASSYLVGGGLDTQYF
j_gene: TRBJ2-3
abundance: NA
d_gene: TRBD2
v_gene: TRBV6-2/TRBV6-3

CDR3nt: TGTGCCAGCAGCTTAATACGGGATACTGAAGCTTTCTTT
CDR3aa: CASSLIRDTEAFF
j_gene: TRBJ1-1
abundance: NA
d_gene: NA
v_gene: TRBV11-2

CDR3nt: TGCGCCAGCACCGAAAGTACTAGCGGCTACGAGCAGTACTTC
CDR3aa: CASTESTSGYEQYF
j_gene: TRBJ2-7
abundance: NA
d_gene: TRBD2
v_gene: TRBV5-1

CDR3nt: TGTGCCAGCAGTTACGGGGGTGATGGCGGGGGTTTCGCCCAGTACTTC
CDR3aa: CASSYGGDGGGFAQYF
j_gene: TRBJ2-5
abundance: NA
d_gene: TRBD2
v_gene: TRBV6-2/TRBV6-3

CDR3nt: TGTGCCAGCAGCCTATCGAGAGAAACTGAAGCTTTCTTT
CDR3aa: CASSLSRETEAFF
j_gene: TRBJ1-1
abundance: NA
d_gene: NA
v_gene: TRBV7-7

CDR3nt: TGTGCCAGCACGAGGGGGACAGGTCTTTCCTACGAGCAGTACTTC
CDR3aa: CASTRGTGLSYEQYF
j_gene: TRBJ2-7
abundance: NA
d_gene: TRBD1
v_gene: TRBV6-5

CDR3nt: TGTGCCAGCAGCCCGGGTGGCTTTAACACTGAAGCTTTCTTT
CDR3aa: CASSPGGFNTEAFF
j_gene: TRBJ1-1
abundance: once
d_gene: NA
v_gene: TRBV5-4

CDR3nt: TGTGCCGCCGGACGACAGGCAACCTATAATTCACCCCTCCACTTT
CDR3aa: CAAGRQATYNSPLHF
j_gene: TRBJ1-6
abundance: NA
d_gene: NA
v_gene: TRBV30

CDR3nt: TGTGCCAGCAGTTACTACCGCAGGGACACCGGGGAGCTGTTTTTT
CDR3aa: CASSYYRRDTGELFF
j_gene: TRBJ2-2
abundance: NA
d_gene: NA
v_gene: TRBV6-5

CDR3nt: TGTGCCAGCAGTTCCTCCTCGGGGGTTGAGCAGTTCTTC
CDR3aa: CASSSSSGVEQFF
j_gene: TRBJ2-1
abundance: NA
d_gene: NA
v_gene: TRBV27

CDR3nt: TGTGCCAGCAGCTTAGGACAGCCCTACGAGCAGTACTTC
CDR3aa: CASSLGQPYEQYF
j_gene: TRBJ2-7
abundance: few
d_gene: NA
v_gene: TRBV7-2

CDR3nt: TGTGCCAGCAGCCCCGCGTGGCAGGGGGTAGATCAGCCCCAGCATTTT
CDR3aa: CASSPAWQGVDQPQHF
j_gene: TRBJ1-5
abundance: NA
d_gene: TRBD1
v_gene: TRBV7-7

CDR3nt: TGTGCCAGCAGCAAAGGGGCGGCAGCCCAAGAGACCCAGTACTTC
CDR3aa: CASSKGAAAQETQYF
j_gene: TRBJ2-5
abundance: once
d_gene: NA
v_gene: TRBV9

CDR3nt: TGTGCCAGCAGTTTAATTAGCGGGGCTACGGAGCAGTACTTC
CDR3aa: CASSLISGATEQYF
j_gene: TRBJ2-7
abundance: NA
d_gene: TRBD2
v_gene: TRBV27

CDR3nt: TGTGCCTGTTCACAGTTTTCCGGAGGAGATACGCAGTATTTT
CDR3aa: CACSQFSGGDTQYF
j_gene: TRBJ2-3
abundance: NA
d_gene: NA
v_gene: TRBV30

CDR3nt: TGTGCCAGCAGCTTAAGGACTAGCGGGGACACCGGGGAGCTGTTTTTT
CDR3aa: CASSLRTSGDTGELFF
j_gene: TRBJ2-2
abundance: NA
d_gene: TRBD2
v_gene: TRBV7-9

CDR3nt: TGCGCCAGCAGCCGAGACGTGGGGGCAGCTAATGAAAAACTGTTTTTT
CDR3aa: CASSRDVGAANEKLFF
j_gene: TRBJ1-4
abundance: NA
d_gene: NA
v_gene: TRBV4-1

CDR3nt: TGTGCCAGCAGCCAAGATCTTAGTTCAGGGACTGGAAACACCATATATTTT
CDR3aa: CASSQDLSSGTGNTIYF
j_gene: TRBJ1-3
abundance: once
d_gene: NA
v_gene: TRBV4-2

CDR3nt: TGTGCCAGCAGCTGGGACGGGAGCTACGAGCAGTACTTC
CDR3aa: CASSWDGSYEQYF
j_gene: TRBJ2-7
abundance: NA
d_gene: NA
v_gene: TRBV4-2

CDR3nt: TGCAGTGCTAGCATCCAGCCCCAGCATTTT
CDR3aa: CSASIQPQHF
j_gene: TRBJ1-5
abundance: NA
d_gene: NA
v_gene: TRBV20-1

CDR3nt: TGTGCCAGCAGCCGAAGACAGACAGTGGAGACCCAGTACTTC
CDR3aa: CASSRRQTVETQYF
j_gene: TRBJ2-5
abundance: NA
d_gene: NA
v_gene: TRBV7-9

CDR3nt: TGTGCCAGCAGTTACCGCCCAGGGTCTGGAAACACCATATATTTT
CDR3aa: CASSYRPGSGNTIYF
j_gene: TRBJ1-3
abundance: once
d_gene: NA
v_gene: TRBV6-5

CDR3nt: TGTGCCAGCTCACCCAACCTGGACAGTAACTATGGCTACACCTTC
CDR3aa: CASSPNLDSNYGYTF
j_gene: TRBJ1-2
abundance: NA
d_gene: NA
v_gene: TRBV18

CDR3nt: TGTGCCAGCAGCACACAGGGACAGGGGACCGGGGAGCTGTTTTTT
CDR3aa: CASSTQGQGTGELFF
j_gene: TRBJ2-2
abundance: NA
d_gene: TRBD1
v_gene: TRBV11-3

CDR3nt: TGTGCCAGCAGCCGGGGCGGGGTCGGGGGCTACACCTTC
CDR3aa: CASSRGGVGGYTF
j_gene: TRBJ1-2
abundance: NA
d_gene: NA
v_gene: TRBV6-6

CDR3nt: TGTGCCTGGAACGGACAGGGGGTTTCACCCCTCCACTTT
CDR3aa: CAWNGQGVSPLHF
j_gene: TRBJ1-6
abundance: few
d_gene: TRBD1
v_gene: TRBV30

CDR3nt: TGTGCCAGCAGCTCGGGACAGGGAAACAATGAGCAGTTCTTC
CDR3aa: CASSSGQGNNEQFF
j_gene: TRBJ2-1
abundance: once
d_gene: TRBD1
v_gene: TRBV11-2

CDR3nt: TGCGCCAGCAGCTTGTCCGGGACGAACACCGGGGAGCTGTTTTTT
CDR3aa: CASSLSGTNTGELFF
j_gene: TRBJ2-2
abundance: NA
d_gene: NA
v_gene: TRBV5-1

CDR3nt: TGTGCCAGCGGTCAAACAGGGGAGAACACCGGGGAGCTGTTTTTT
CDR3aa: CASGQTGENTGELFF
j_gene: TRBJ2-2
abundance: NA
d_gene: TRBD1
v_gene: TRBV7-9

CDR3nt: TGTGCCAGCAGTTTTCGGACAGAGGGCTCCTACGAGCAGTACTTC
CDR3aa: CASSFRTEGSYEQYF
j_gene: TRBJ2-7
abundance: once
d_gene: NA
v_gene: TRBV28

CDR3nt: TGTGCCAGCAGTCTTTGGACAGGTCGACTGAACACTGAAGCTTTCTTT
CDR3aa: CASSLWTGRLNTEAFF
j_gene: TRBJ1-1
abundance: NA
d_gene: TRBD1
v_gene: TRBV27

CDR3nt: TGTGCCACCTCGGGAGGGGAAAAAGCTTTCTTT
CDR3aa: CATSGGEKAFF
j_gene: TRBJ1-1
abundance: NA
d_gene: NA
v_gene: TRBV7-6

CDR3nt: TGTGCCAGCAGTGACCTAATAGCGGGGCGCAGGTATTTT
CDR3aa: CASSDLIAGRRYF
j_gene: TRBJ2-3
abundance: NA
d_gene: TRBD2
v_gene: TRBV6-1

CDR3nt: TGCGCCAGCAGCCGAAACAGGGAAACCTACAATGAGCAGTTCTTC
CDR3aa: CASSRNRETYNEQFF
j_gene: TRBJ2-1
abundance: NA
d_gene: NA
v_gene: TRBV5-1

CDR3nt: TGCGCCAGCAGCTGGGACAGGGTATACGAGCAGTACTTC
CDR3aa: CASSWDRVYEQYF
j_gene: TRBJ2-7
abundance: once
d_gene: TRBD1
v_gene: TRBV5-1

CDR3nt: TGTGCCACCTGGAGGAGCTCTCTTGGAAACACCATATATTTT
CDR3aa: CATWRSSLGNTIYF
j_gene: TRBJ1-3
abundance: NA
d_gene: NA
v_gene: TRBV30

CDR3nt: TGTGCCAGCAGTGAATCGGGAACCGGGGAGCTGTTTTTT
CDR3aa: CASSESGTGELFF
j_gene: TRBJ2-2
abundance: NA
d_gene: NA
v_gene: TRBV2

CDR3nt: TGTGCCAGCAGTTTGGACCGGGGGCAGGGGGCGGACACCGGGGAGCTGTTTTTT
CDR3aa: CASSLDRGQGADTGELFF
j_gene: TRBJ2-2
abundance: NA
d_gene: TRBD1
v_gene: TRBV28

CDR3nt: TGTGCCAGCAGCGAAGGGGTGCCACCCCCTTTCTTT
CDR3aa: CASSEGVPPPFF
j_gene: TRBJ1-1
abundance: few
d_gene: NA
v_gene: TRBV11-2

CDR3nt: TGTGCCAGCAGTTACTCGACTGGGGGGGGGCCCGGAACCGGGGAGCTGTTTTTT
CDR3aa: CASSYSTGGGPGTGELFF
j_gene: TRBJ2-2
abundance: NA
d_gene: NA
v_gene: TRBV6-2/TRBV6-3

CDR3nt: TGTGCCAGTAGTATAGGACCTCAGGGGTCCTACGAGCAGTACTTC
CDR3aa: CASSIGPQGSYEQYF
j_gene: TRBJ2-7
abundance: NA
d_gene: NA
v_gene: TRBV19

CDR3nt: TGTGCCAGCTCACCCACAGGAGACGCCAACACTGAAGCTTTCTTT
CDR3aa: CASSPTGDANTEAFF
j_gene: TRBJ1-1
abundance: NA
d_gene: NA
v_gene: TRBV18

CDR3nt: TGTGCCAGCAGTTACGGAGGGCCCAGGGGCTACACCTTC
CDR3aa: CASSYGGPRGYTF
j_gene: TRBJ1-2
abundance: NA
d_gene: NA
v_gene: TRBV6-2/TRBV6-3

CDR3nt: TGTGCCAGCAGCCGGACAGGTGTGAGCTATGGCTACACCTTC
CDR3aa: CASSRTGVSYGYTF
j_gene: TRBJ1-2
abundance: NA
d_gene: TRBD1
v_gene: TRBV7-8

CDR3nt: TGTGCCAGTAGTACCCTCGGACAGGGCGACTACACCTTC
CDR3aa: CASSTLGQGDYTF
j_gene: TRBJ1-2
abundance: NA
d_gene: TRBD1
v_gene: TRBV19

CDR3nt: TGCAGTGCTAGACAGGGGTGGGAGCAGTACTTC
CDR3aa: CSARQGWEQYF
j_gene: TRBJ2-7
abundance: NA
d_gene: NA
v_gene: TRBV20-1

CDR3nt: TGTGCCAGCAGTCGGGACAGGGTTACCGATGAGCAGTTCTTC
CDR3aa: CASSRDRVTDEQFF
j_gene: TRBJ2-1
abundance: NA
d_gene: TRBD1
v_gene: TRBV5-4

CDR3nt: TGTGCCAGCAGCTTTTCAGGGGGAGAGACCCAGTACTTC
CDR3aa: CASSFSGGETQYF
j_gene: TRBJ2-5
abundance: NA
d_gene: TRBD1
v_gene: TRBV11-3